The next 15 T cell receptor beta chains were all read from a single sample in a study of cytomegalovirus exposure and HLA in healthy donors (dated by TCRdb to the late 2010s). Receptor libraries were prepared by the immunoSEQ multiplex PCR assay. A mixture of 60 forward primers for TCR Vbeta segments and 13 reverse primers for TCR Jbeta segments was used in the multiplex PCR. TCRdb provides this immuneACCESS table in a form limited to in-frame rearrangements. Some clones are lacking; in checked studies, under half of them reflect an unresolved V gene, and why the rest are absent is not known. This sample lists some 150,000 clones; roughly two thirds were detected once. Together, the top ten hold approximately 2.5% of the sample. The sample comprised PBMCs. Receptor source: a woman aged 30 to 39 in good health and CMV-seronegative.

The rearrangement uses TRBV5-6 and TRBJ2-7, with 10 nucleotides matching TRBD1. The CDR3 totals 14 residues. CDR1 SGHDT and CDR2 YYEEEE come from the germline V gene. With 5 bases clipped from V and 3 bases from J, the junction kept 5 bases outside the gene matches. The CDR3 sequence: CASRRTGGVYEQYF. The DNA for the CDR3 is TGTGCCAGCAGAAGGACAGGGGGAGTCTACGAGCAGTACTTC.

The chain is built from TRBV25-1 and TRBJ1-1, with D perhaps matching TRBD1 (6 bases). V lost 4 bases, J lost 6 bases, and 9 bases lay in between. The CDR3 consists of 12 residues. Germline loops: CDR1 MGHDK, CDR2 SYGVNS. CDR3 region: CASSAQGPEAFF. CDR3 DNA: TGTGCCAGCAGTGCTCAGGGGCCTGAAGCTTTCTTT.

V gene TRBV27 combines with J gene TRBJ1-5; D is possibly TRBD1 (6 bases). The V gene lost 6 bases and the J gene lost 0 bases, with 12 bases spanning the gap. The CDR3 has 15 amino acids. Per the germline V gene, CDR1 is MNHEY and CDR2 is SMNVEV (reference sequence). The CDR3 nucleotides read TGTGCCAGCAGCCCCCAACAGGGTAGCAATCAGCCCCAGCATTTT. Protein product: CASSPQQGSNQPQHF.

The V gene is TRBV5-4, the J gene TRBJ2-3; 11 bases map to TRBD2. There are 19 residues in the CDR3. Germline CDR1 and CDR2: SGHNT and YYREEE (reference sequence). The V gene end was trimmed by 0 bases and the J gene end by 1 base; junction bases not matched to a gene: 10. As DNA, the CDR3 is TGTGCCAGCAGCTTGGATTTAGCGGGGGGGCTCTTGGGCACAGATACGCAGTATTTT. This codes for CASSLDLAGGLLGTDTQYF.

CDR3 sequence (DNA): TGTGCCAGCAGCTTGGTCAGGGTGAGTTCTGGGGCCAACGTCCTGACTTTC. Amino acid sequence: CASSLVRVSSGANVLTF. The rearrangement uses TRBV5-6 and TRBJ2-6; D perhaps matches TRBD1 (5 bases). CDR1 and CDR2 from the germline V gene are SGHDT and YYEEEE. The V gene lost 0 bases and the J gene lost 1 base, with 11 bases spanning the gap. CDR3 length: 17 residues.

Only a few counts were recorded for this clone. CDR3 sequence reads: CASSLGRVNTEAFF. The CDR3 region has the DNA TGCGCCAGCAGCTTGGGTCGGGTGAACACTGAAGCTTTCTTT. The rearrangement joins TRBV5-1 to TRBJ1-1, with D unresolved. V lost 0 bases, J lost 0 bases, and 6 bases lay in between. This CDR3 has 14 amino acids. CDR1 is SGHRS, CDR2 YFSETQ, per germline.

CDR3 in amino acids: CASSLVTENQPQHF. For the CDR3, the DNA is TGTGCCAGCAGCTTAGTAACCGAGAATCAGCCCCAGCATTTT. The chain joins TRBV7-2 to TRBJ1-5; no clear D gene. The CDR3 spans 14 residues. V was pared by 1 base and J by 4 bases, with 8 bases between. CDR1 SGHTA and CDR2 FQGNSA come from the germline V gene.

This rearrangement joins TRBV7-9 to TRBJ2-7, with TRBD1 as a possible D gene (6 bases). V dropped 5 bases and J dropped 5 bases, with 16 bases sitting between them. CDR1 and CDR2 from the germline V gene are SEHNR and FQNEAQ (reference sequence). The CDR3 contains 14 residues. The CDR3 reads CASSQGQPPNEQYF. The CDR3 DNA follows: TGTGCCAGCAGCCAAGGACAGCCTCCAAACGAGCAGTACTTC.

The J gene is TRBJ1-2, the V gene TRBV5-1; 9 nucleotides align to TRBD1. V shed 2 bases, J shed 5 bases, and the junction held 7 bases outside the gene matches. The germline gives CDR1 SGHRS, CDR2 YFSETQ. The CDR3 runs to 15 residues. CDR3 amino acids: CASSFSLGTGYGYTF. The CDR3 DNA sequence: TGCGCCAGCAGCTTTTCTCTCGGGACAGGGTATGGCTACACCTTC.

This clone was found once. CDR3 sequence reads: CAWSRDRGPGELFF. The CDR3 coding sequence is TGTGCCTGGAGTAGGGACAGGGGGCCTGGGGAGCTGTTTTTT. The rearrangement links TRBV30 to TRBJ2-2; 12 bases agree with TRBD1. Germline CDR1 and CDR2: GTSNPN and SVGIG (reference sequence). The CDR3 spans 14 residues. V dropped 2 bases and J dropped 8; count of bases not matched to a gene: 3.

The chain couples TRBV11-2 to TRBJ1-4; 7 bases are shared with TRBD1. The CDR3 runs to 15 residues. In germline, CDR1 is SGHAT, CDR2 FQNNGV. The junction had 7 bases not matched to a gene; V was cut back by 1 base and J by 8 bases. CDR3 region: CASSLVKTGREKLFF. Written as DNA, the CDR3 is TGTGCCAGCAGCTTAGTTAAGACAGGGAGGGAAAAACTGTTTTTT. The whole variable domain, filled in from reference TRBV11-2 and TRBJ1-4, reads EAGVAQSPRYKIIEKRQSVAFWCNPISGHATLYWYQQILGQGPKLLIQFQNNGVVDDSQLPKDRFSAERLKGVDSTLKIQPAKLEDSAVYLCASSLVKTGREKLFFGSGTQLSVL.

The V call is TRBV29-1, the J call TRBJ2-7, with 7 bases matching TRBD1. The CDR3 spans 13 residues. Germline CDR1 and CDR2: SQVTM and ANQGSEA. With V trimmed by 5 bases and J by 3 bases, 7 bases remained unmatched. CDR3 protein: CSVSDRDLYEQYF. The CDR3 DNA reads as TGCAGCGTTTCAGACAGGGACCTCTACGAGCAGTACTTC.

The rearrangement joins TRBV7-2 to TRBJ2-7; no clear D. Germline-derived CDR1 and CDR2 are SGHTA and FQGNSA. V was cut by 2 bases and J by 6 bases, with 14 bases left in between. There are 14 residues in the CDR3. The CDR3 nucleotides read TGTGCCAGCAGCTTAAGTACCTCCAGTGGCGAGCAGTACTTC. Protein product: CASSLSTSSGEQYF.

The chain is built from TRBV18 and TRBJ2-1; 9 bases are a match to TRBD1. Per germline, CDR1 KGHSH and CDR2 LQKENI. Trimming removed 3 bases from V and 2 bases from J; junction bases left unmatched: 5. This CDR3 has 16 amino acids. CDR3 in amino acids: CASSPPGQGTYNEQFF. The CDR3 DNA reads as TGTGCCAGCTCACCCCCCGGACAGGGGACCTACAATGAGCAGTTCTTC. Based on the CDR3 plus reference TRBV18 and TRBJ2-1, the full variable domain is NAGVMQNPRHLVRRRGQEARLRCSPMKGHSHVYWYRQLPEEGLKFMVYLQKENIIDESGMPKERFSAEFPKEGPSILRIQQVVRGDSAAYFCASSPPGQGTYNEQFFGPGTRLTVL.

The chain has TRBV6-5 and TRBJ2-1; D perhaps matches TRBD2 (6 bases). The V end lost 11 bases, the J end lost 6 bases, and 17 bases lay between the germline ends. The CDR3 sequence is 13 residues long. Germline loops: CDR1 MNHEY, CDR2 SVGAGI. CDR3 bases: TGTGCCGCCGTCCGGCTCGGGAGCAATGAGCAGTTCTTC. Translated, it gives CAAVRLGSNEQFF.